The 12 T cell receptor beta chains presented below share a single source sample, sequenced in a study of blood T cell repertoires in COVID-19 (dated by TCRdb to about 2020). Library creation used the immunoSEQ multiplex PCR assay. Here the immuneACCESS table is served through TCRdb, limited to in-frame sequences with V and J called. Missing clones are a known gap in these copies; in checked studies unresolved V genes cover under half, and the rest lacks a known reason. The sample table shows tens of thousands of clones, and about four fifths are seen once. Of the sample, 6.3% is held by the ten largest clones. Sequencing was carried out using peripheral blood. These receptors were obtained from a man in his 60s with acute or convalescent COVID-19.

The chain uses TRBV19 and TRBJ2-5, with 9 bases lining up with TRBD1. The trim removed 8 bases at V and 1 base at J, leaving 11 bases unmatched. Germline V gene sequence: CDR1 LNHDA, CDR2 SQIVND (reference sequence). The CDR3 sequence is 16 residues long. CDR3 amino acids: CASRKGTGPRQETQYF. CDR3 DNA sequence: TGTGCCAGTCGAAAGGGGACAGGGCCCCGCCAAGAGACCCAGTACTTC. Filled out from reference TRBV19 and TRBJ2-5, the complete variable domain reads DGGITQSPKYLFRKEGQNVTLSCEQNLNHDAMYWYRQDPGQGLRLIYYSQIVNDFQKGDIAEGYSVSREKKESFPLTVTSAQKNPTAFYLCASRKGTGPRQETQYFGPGTRLLVL.

This clone was found once. The chain carries TRBV11-3 and TRBJ2-7, with D uncertain. The CDR3 covers 12 residues. V lost 2 bases and J lost 5, with 7 bases in between. The V gene's germline CDR1 is SGHNT and CDR2 YENEEA. The CDR3 region has the DNA TGTGCCAGCAGCTTAAACAGAGACGAGCAGTACTTC. Translated: CASSLNRDEQYF.

The J gene is TRBJ1-3, the V gene TRBV18, with D perhaps matching TRBD1 (6 bases). V was shortened by 2 bases and J by 0 bases, with 11 bases between the two germline ends. The CDR3 length is 16 residues. The germline V gene encodes CDR1 KGHSH and CDR2 LQKENI. Here the CDR3 reads CASSPGAGVSGNTIYF. CDR3 nucleotide sequence: TGTGCCAGCTCACCAGGGGCAGGGGTCTCTGGAAACACCATATATTTT.

The V call is TRBV19, the J call TRBJ2-1; D is possibly TRBD2 (6 bases). This CDR3 has 16 amino acids. V lost 1 base to trimming and J lost 1 base, with 11 bases between them. The germline CDR1 and CDR2 sequences are LNHDA and SQIVND (reference sequence). The CDR3 region is CASSIGGLASYNEQFF. The CDR3 DNA follows: TGTGCCAGTAGTATAGGGGGACTGGCATCCTACAATGAGCAGTTCTTC.

The V call is TRBV7-3, the J call TRBJ2-3; 8 bases are shared with TRBD1. Trimming cost V 0 bases and J 1 base; bases outside gene matches: 0. This CDR3 comprises 15 residues. The germline V gene encodes CDR1 SGHTA and CDR2 FQGTGA. The CDR3 DNA reads as TGTGCCAGCAGCTTAACGGGACAGGGCACAGATACGCAGTATTTT. It encodes CASSLTGQGTDTQYF.

V and J are TRBV3-1 (or the pseudogene TRBV3-2) and TRBJ2-1; D is unresolved. The germline V gene encodes CDR1 LGHDT and CDR2 YNNKEL (reference sequence). This CDR3 has 11 residues. V dropped 4 bases and J dropped 8 bases, with 6 bases sitting between them. CDR3 amino acids: CASSRSDEQFF. Here the CDR3 DNA reads TGTGCCAGCAGCCGTTCCGATGAGCAGTTCTTC.

Only one count was recorded for this clone. The rearrangement uses TRBV30 and TRBJ1-2; 9 bases align to TRBD1. This CDR3 contains 11 residues. Trimming removed 2 bases from V and 13 bases from J; junction bases left unmatched: 5. Germline lookup yields CDR1 GTSNPN and CDR2 SVGIG (reference sequence). The CDR3 nucleotides are TGTGCCTGGAGTTCGGGACAGGGCCCCACCTTC. Its translation is CAWSSGQGPTF.

The table lists this clone with a count of one. The gene calls are TRBV27 and TRBJ2-5; D not resolved. The CDR3 contains 12 residues. Germline V gene lookup returns CDR1 MNHEY and CDR2 SMNVEV (reference sequence). V dropped 3 bases and J dropped 2 bases, with 4 bases sitting between them. This CDR3 is CASSFLQETQYF. CDR3 in DNA: TGTGCCAGCAGTTTCCTACAAGAGACCCAGTACTTC.

This clone was observed a few times. This chain links TRBV10-2 with TRBJ1-6; 7 bases agree with TRBD1. The germline V gene has CDR1 WSHSY and CDR2 SAAADI. With 6 bases clipped from V and 5 bases from J, the junction kept 7 bases outside the gene matches. This CDR3 is 15 amino acids long. The CDR3 region is CASRYSGQNNSPLHF. Written as DNA, the CDR3 is TGCGCCAGCAGATACTCGGGACAGAATAATTCACCCCTCCACTTT.

The genes are TRBV6-6 and TRBJ1-3, with unresolved D. The CDR3 extends over 13 amino acids. Trimming shortened V by 5 bases and J by 4 bases, and 9 bases separated the two germline ends. Germline assignment: CDR1 MNHNY and CDR2 SVGAGI (reference sequence). CDR3 nucleotide sequence: TGTGCCAGCAGTACACCCGTGGGAAACACCATATATTTT. Its translation: CASSTPVGNTIYF.

This chain connects TRBV4-3 to TRBJ1-2; 9 bases agree with TRBD1. After removal of 3 bases from V and 7 bases from J, the junction contained 9 bases not matched to a gene. The CDR3 sequence is 15 residues long. Germline-derived CDR1 and CDR2 are LGHNA and YSLEER. The CDR3: CASSQDPTGGSGYTF. The CDR3, as DNA: TGCGCCAGCAGCCAGGACCCGACAGGGGGTTCTGGCTACACCTTC.

The chain is built from TRBV5-4 and TRBJ2-7; the D is unclear. The CDR3 sequence is 13 residues long. Between the trimmed V and J ends, which lost 4 bases and 3 bases, there was a span of 11 bases. The germline gives CDR1 SGHNT, CDR2 YYREEE (reference sequence). Here the CDR3 reads CASSISQVYEQYF. In DNA form, the CDR3 reads TGTGCCAGCAGCATCTCCCAGGTCTACGAGCAGTACTTC.